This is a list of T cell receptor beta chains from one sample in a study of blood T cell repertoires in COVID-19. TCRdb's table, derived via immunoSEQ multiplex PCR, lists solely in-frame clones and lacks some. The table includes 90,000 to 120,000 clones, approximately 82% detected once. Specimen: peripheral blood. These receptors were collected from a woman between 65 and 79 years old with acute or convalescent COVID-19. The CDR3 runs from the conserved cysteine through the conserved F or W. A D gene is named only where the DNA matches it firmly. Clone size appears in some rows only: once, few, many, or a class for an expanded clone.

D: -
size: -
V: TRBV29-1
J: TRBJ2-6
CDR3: CSADATGGANVLTF
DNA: TGCAGCGCCGACGCGACAGGTGGGGCCAACGTCCTGACTTTC

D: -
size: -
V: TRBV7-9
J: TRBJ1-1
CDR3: CASSSPNRNTEAFF
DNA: TGTGCCAGCAGCTCCCCCAACAGGAACACTGAAGCTTTCTTT

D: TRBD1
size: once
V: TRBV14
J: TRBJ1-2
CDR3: CASSYGAGGLYGYTF
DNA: TGTGCCAGCAGCTATGGAGCAGGGGGCCTCTATGGCTACACCTTC

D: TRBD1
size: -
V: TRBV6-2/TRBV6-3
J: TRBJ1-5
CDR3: CASSPALGTGIQPQHF
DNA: TGTGCCAGCAGTCCCGCCTTAGGGACAGGAATTCAGCCCCAGCATTTT

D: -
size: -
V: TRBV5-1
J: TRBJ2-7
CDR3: CASSPEGTPGLSYEQYF
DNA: TGCGCCAGCAGCCCGGAAGGTACCCCGGGACTGAGCTACGAGCAGTACTTC

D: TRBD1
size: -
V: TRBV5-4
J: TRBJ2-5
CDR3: CASSTGTGRETQYF
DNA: TGTGCCAGCAGCACCGGGACAGGGCGAGAGACCCAGTACTTC

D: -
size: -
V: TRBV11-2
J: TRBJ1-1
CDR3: CASSNWGRGSSEAFF
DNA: TGTGCCAGCAGCAATTGGGGGCGCGGTTCGAGTGAAGCTTTCTTT

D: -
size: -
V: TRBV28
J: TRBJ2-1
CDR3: CASSLYLRLAGSEQFF
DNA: TGTGCCAGCAGTTTATATCTTCGGCTAGCTGGCAGTGAGCAGTTCTTC

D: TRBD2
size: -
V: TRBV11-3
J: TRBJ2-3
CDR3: CASSQRGGVTDTQYF
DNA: TGTGCCAGCAGTCAGCGGGGGGGCGTCACAGATACGCAGTATTTT

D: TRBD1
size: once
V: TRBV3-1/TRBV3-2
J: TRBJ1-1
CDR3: CASSHGQGGSEAFF
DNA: TGTGCCAGCAGCCACGGACAGGGCGGTTCTGAAGCTTTCTTT

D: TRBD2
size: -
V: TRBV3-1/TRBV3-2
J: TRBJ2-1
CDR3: CASSQPTGLQYNEQFF
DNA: TGTGCCAGCAGCCAACCTACGGGACTACAGTACAATGAGCAGTTCTTC

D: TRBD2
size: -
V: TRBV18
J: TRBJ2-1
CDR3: CASSPQTSGSSYNEQFF
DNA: TGTGCCAGCTCACCACAGACTAGCGGGAGCTCCTACAATGAGCAGTTCTTC

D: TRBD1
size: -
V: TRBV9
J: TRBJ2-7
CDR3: CASSVGTGSNYEQYF
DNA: TGTGCCAGCAGCGTGGGGACAGGGAGTAACTACGAGCAGTACTTC

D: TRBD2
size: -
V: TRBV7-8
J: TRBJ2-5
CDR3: CASSLQPPGGETQYF
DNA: TGTGCCAGCAGCTTACAACCCCCCGGGGGGGAGACCCAGTACTTC

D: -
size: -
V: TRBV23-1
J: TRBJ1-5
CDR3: CASTYRVVRQPQHF
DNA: TGCGCCAGCACCTACAGGGTTGTAAGGCAGCCCCAGCATTTT

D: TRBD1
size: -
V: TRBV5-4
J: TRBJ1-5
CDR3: CASSIFGTGNQPQHF
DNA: TGTGCCAGCAGCATCTTCGGGACAGGCAATCAGCCCCAGCATTTT

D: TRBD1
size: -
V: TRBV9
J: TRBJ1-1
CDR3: CASRSTGSTEAFF
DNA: TGTGCCAGCAGATCGACAGGGAGCACTGAAGCTTTCTTT

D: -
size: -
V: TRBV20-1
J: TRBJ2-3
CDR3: CSGGTDTQYF
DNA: TGCAGTGGAGGAACAGATACGCAGTATTTT

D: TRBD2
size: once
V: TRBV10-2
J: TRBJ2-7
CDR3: CASSATWGGEQYF
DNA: TGCGCCAGCAGCGCAACGTGGGGGGGAGAGCAGTACTTC

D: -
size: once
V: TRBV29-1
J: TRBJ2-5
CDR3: CSAAGIRRLQETQYF
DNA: TGCAGCGCTGCGGGAATTCGACGGTTACAAGAGACCCAGTACTTC

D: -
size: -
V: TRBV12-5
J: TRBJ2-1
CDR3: CASGRDFYNEQFF
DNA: TGTGCTAGTGGCCGCGACTTTTACAATGAGCAGTTCTTC

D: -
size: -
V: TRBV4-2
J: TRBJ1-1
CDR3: CASSQDRQRGTEAFF
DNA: TGTGCCAGCAGCCAAGATAGGCAGCGGGGAACTGAAGCTTTCTTT

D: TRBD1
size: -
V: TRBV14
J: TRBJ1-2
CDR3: CASSQVDRGSYGYTF
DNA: TGTGCCAGCAGCCAAGTTGACAGGGGATCTTATGGCTACACCTTC

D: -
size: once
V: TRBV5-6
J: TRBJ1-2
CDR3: CASSDGDVRGYGYTF
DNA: TGTGCCAGCAGCGACGGGGACGTGCGGGGCTATGGCTACACCTTC

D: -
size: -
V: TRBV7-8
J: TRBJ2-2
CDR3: CASSPLALNTGELFF
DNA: TGTGCCAGCAGCCCTCTAGCCCTAAACACCGGGGAGCTGTTTTTT

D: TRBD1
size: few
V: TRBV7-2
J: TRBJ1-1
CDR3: CASSSSNRGHEAFF
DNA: TGTGCCAGCAGTTCGTCCAACAGGGGCCATGAAGCTTTCTTT

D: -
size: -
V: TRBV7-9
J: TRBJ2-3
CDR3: CASSLGGPLTTDTQYF
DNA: TGTGCCAGCAGCTTAGGGGGCCCCCTTACCACAGATACGCAGTATTTT

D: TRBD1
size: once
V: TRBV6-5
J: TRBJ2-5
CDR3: CASSQGERRKTQYF
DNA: TGTGCCAGCAGTCAGGGGGAACGTCGGAAGACCCAGTACTTC

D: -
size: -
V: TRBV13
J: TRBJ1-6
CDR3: CASRGGPYNSPLHF
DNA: TGTGCCAGCAGAGGAGGTCCCTATAATTCACCCCTCCACTTT

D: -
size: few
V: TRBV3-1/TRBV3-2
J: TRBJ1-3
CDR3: CASSQDRGPGNTIYF
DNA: TGTGCCAGCAGCCAAGATCGAGGGCCTGGAAACACCATATATTTT